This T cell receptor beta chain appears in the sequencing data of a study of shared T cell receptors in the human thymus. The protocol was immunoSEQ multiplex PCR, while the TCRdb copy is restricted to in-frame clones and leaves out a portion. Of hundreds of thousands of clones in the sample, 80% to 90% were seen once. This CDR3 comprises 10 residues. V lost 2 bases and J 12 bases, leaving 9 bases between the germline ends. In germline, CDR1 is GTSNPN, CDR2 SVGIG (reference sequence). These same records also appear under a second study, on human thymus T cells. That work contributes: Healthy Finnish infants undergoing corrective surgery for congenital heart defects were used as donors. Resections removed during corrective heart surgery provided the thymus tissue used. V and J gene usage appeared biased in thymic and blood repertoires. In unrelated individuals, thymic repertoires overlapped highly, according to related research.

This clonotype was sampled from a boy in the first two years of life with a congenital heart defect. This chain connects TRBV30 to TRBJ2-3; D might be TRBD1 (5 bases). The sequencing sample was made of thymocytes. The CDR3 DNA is TGTGCCTGGAGTCGGCAGGGTCAGTATTTT. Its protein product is CAWSRQGQYF.